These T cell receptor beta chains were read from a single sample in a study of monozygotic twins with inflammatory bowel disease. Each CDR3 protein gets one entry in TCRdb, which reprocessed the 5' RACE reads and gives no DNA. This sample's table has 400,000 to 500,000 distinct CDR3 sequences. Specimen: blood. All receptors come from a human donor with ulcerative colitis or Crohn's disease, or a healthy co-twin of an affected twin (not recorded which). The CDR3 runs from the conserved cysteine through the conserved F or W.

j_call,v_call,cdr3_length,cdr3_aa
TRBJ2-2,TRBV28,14,CASSLGLAYGELFF
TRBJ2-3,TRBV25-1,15,CASSAGLHKTDTQYF
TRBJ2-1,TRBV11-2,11,CASSEDVPPFF
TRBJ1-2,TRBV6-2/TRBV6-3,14,CASSYSTGSQGYTF
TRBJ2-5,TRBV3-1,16,CASSPYLGQSQETQYF
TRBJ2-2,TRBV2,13,CASIAEHTGELFF
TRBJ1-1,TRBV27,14,CASSFLAGGPEAFF
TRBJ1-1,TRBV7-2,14,CASSLVFGPTEAFF
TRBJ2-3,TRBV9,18,CASSVEDMGRGRMDTQYF
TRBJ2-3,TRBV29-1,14,CSVFPGPAADTQYF
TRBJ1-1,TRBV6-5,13,CASEERMNTEAFF
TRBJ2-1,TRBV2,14,CASGGQGARAVQFF
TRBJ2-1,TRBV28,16,CASRSPDDSPYNEQFF